This T cell receptor beta chain was profiled in a study of blood T cells in healthy people across ages. About the study: With template switching, about one barcoded beta molecule was captured per two T cells.

Aged about 6 to 95, donors were systemically healthy Caucasians from Russia. Study-wide results and caveats: Reliance upon unsorted PBMCs precluded definitive naive versus antigen-experienced comparison. Long-lived donors exceeded aged donors in naive CD4+ cells and diversity.

The second PCR ran about 7 to 12 cycles with a sample-barcoded 5' primer and J-beta primers. TCRdb re-called the 5' RACE reads through MiXCR, storing one row per CDR3 protein. Seen here are under 1 million distinct CDR3 sequences, around 45% observed once, and the top ten hold about a fifth. CDR1 is SGHTA, CDR2 FQGNSA, per germline. The V gene lost 5 bases and the J gene lost 9 bases, with 20 bases spanning the gap. The length of the CDR3 is 16 residues. In this sample, this clonotype turned up a few times. Its matching antigen is unknown. The chain joins TRBV7-2 to TRBJ1-6; possible D gene TRBD1, 6 bases. The clonotype comes from a man aged 55-75 years in good health. The source material was blood. The CDR3 DNA reads as TGTGCCAGCAGCCCTACCGGGACACAGATTTTTTCACCCCTCCACTTT. Translating it yields CASSPTGTQIFSPLHF.